The 26 T cell receptor beta chains reported below all come from one sample, sequenced in a study of T cells after yellow fever vaccination. From the 5' RACE reads, TCRdb called clonotypes with MiXCR, one entry per CDR3 protein. In the table there are 200,000 to 300,000 distinct CDR3 sequences, around 13% of which are singletons. Here the sequenced sample was CD4+ T cells sorted from PBMCs, taken 45 days after the yellow fever booster vaccination. All receptors derive from a man under 40 who received the YFV17D yellow fever vaccine.

This clonotype was found a few times. The chain uses TRBV5-1 and TRBJ2-1, with D uncertain. Trimming took 1 base from V and 0 from J, leaving 8 bases between them. Germline V gives CDR1 SGHRS, CDR2 YFSETQ. The CDR3 is 15 amino acids. The CDR3 protein is CASSLYANSYNEQFF. The CDR3 DNA reads TGCGCCAGCAGCTTGTACGCGAACTCCTACAATGAGCAGTTCTTC.

The CDR3 coding sequence is TGTGCCAGCAGTTACTCTCGGGGGATCGGGGAGCTGTTTTTT. It yields the protein CASSYSRGIGELFF. The rearrangement links TRBV6-2 or TRBV6-3 to TRBJ2-2, with D perhaps matching TRBD2 (6 bases). The V end lost 0 bases, the J end lost 7 bases, and 9 bases lay between the germline ends. This CDR3 is 14 amino acids long. In germline, CDR1 is MNHEY, CDR2 SVGEGT.

This clonotype was detected a few times. At one end, the junction sequence differs from germline, possibly due to a read error. CDR3 loop: CDSSLKTGRAFF. CDR3 DNA sequence: TGCGACAGCAGCTTAAAAACAGGGCGAGCTTTCTTT. The rearrangement links TRBV5-1 to TRBJ1-1; a weak D match, TRBD1 (6 bases). Germline CDR1 and CDR2: SGHRS and YFSETQ. This CDR3 has 12 residues.

V and J are TRBV6-6 and TRBJ2-1; 8 bases match TRBD2. With V trimmed by 7 bases and J by 6 bases, 5 bases remained unmatched. The CDR3 loop spans 13 amino acids. Germline-derived CDR1 and CDR2 are MNHNY and SVGAGI (reference sequence). The CDR3 DNA reads as TGTGCCAGCACCGGGGCGGGAGGCAATGAGCAGTTCTTC. Amino acids: CASTGAGGNEQFF.

The chain employs TRBV30 and TRBJ2-1; D not certain. Trimming shortened V by 0 bases and J by 6 bases, and 9 bases separated the two germline ends. Looked up from germline, CDR1 is GTSNPN and CDR2 is SVGIG (reference sequence). The CDR3 has 13 residues. CDR3 protein: CAWSVLIGNEQFF. In DNA form, the CDR3 reads TGTGCCTGGAGTGTACTTATCGGCAATGAGCAGTTCTTC.

The chain combines TRBV20-1 with TRBJ2-4, with TRBD2 matching over 9 bases. Germline CDR1 DFQATT, CDR2 SNEGSKA (reference sequence). The CDR3 is 16 amino acids. V lost 6 bases to trimming and J lost 0 bases; unmatched junction nucleotides: 9. The CDR3: CSADIAGEIAKNIQYF. In DNA, the CDR3 is TGCAGTGCAGATATAGCGGGGGAGATAGCCAAAAACATTCAGTACTTC.

This clonotype was seen only a few times. The rearrangement links TRBV29-1 to TRBJ2-1; 14 bases map to TRBD2. V gave up 5 bases and J gave up 10 bases; unmatched junction bases: 7. The CDR3 runs 14 residues. Germline V gives CDR1 SQVTM, CDR2 ANQGSEA. The CDR3 DNA follows: TGCAGCGTTCGAAAGGGACTAGCGGGAGAGGAGCAGTTCTTC. It codes for CSVRKGLAGEEQFF.

This clonotype was counted between two and nine times. This chain joins TRBV7-2 and TRBJ1-5, with D perhaps matching TRBD1 (6 bases). Germline V gene data show CDR1 as SGHTA and CDR2 as FQGNSA. The CDR3 is made up of 14 amino acids. The V and J ends lost 8 bases and 5 bases respectively, with 16 bases between them. Here the CDR3 reads CASQGHPRDQPQHF. For the CDR3, the DNA is TGTGCCAGCCAGGGACATCCCAGAGATCAGCCCCAGCATTTT.

The table lists this clonotype with a few counts. This chain links TRBV4-2 with TRBJ2-1; 8 bases fit TRBD2. The junction had 10 bases not matched to a gene; V was cut back by 3 bases and J by 9 bases. The CDR3 has 15 amino acids. The germline CDR1 and CDR2 sequences are LGHNA and YNFKEQ. CDR3 in DNA: TGTGCCAGCAGCCAGGCAGCGGGAGTGGGTGGTGAGCAGTTCTTC. Translated: CASSQAAGVGGEQFF.

This clonotype was detected ten times or more. This rearrangement joins TRBV5-1 to TRBJ1-1, with 7 nucleotides matching TRBD1. Germline V gives CDR1 SGHRS, CDR2 YFSETQ. The CDR3 spans 14 residues. The junction had 6 bases not matched to a gene; V was cut back by 3 bases and J by 4 bases. The CDR3: CASSYRGPSTEAFF. CDR3 bases: TGCGCCAGCAGCTACAGGGGACCGAGCACTGAAGCTTTCTTT.

This clonotype appeared many times. The gene calls are TRBV6-5 and TRBJ2-7, with 14 bases identical to TRBD2. The V gene's germline CDR1 is MNHEY and CDR2 SVGAGI. The CDR3 consists of 15 residues. J lost 12 bases, V lost 2 bases, and 9 bases had no gene match. CDR3 coding DNA: TGTGCCAGCAGTTACGGGGGACTAGCGGGAGACATAGTGTACTTC. Encoded protein: CASSYGGLAGDIVYF.

V is TRBV15 and J is TRBJ2-3; maybe TRBD1 (5 bases). The germline gives CDR1 LNHNV, CDR2 YYDKDF (reference sequence). The CDR3 runs 15 residues. Trimming removed 7 bases at V and 1 base at J, with 15 bases between. The CDR3 sequence: CATNGGRGRTDTQYF. CDR3 DNA sequence: TGTGCCACCAACGGTGGTAGGGGCCGCACAGATACGCAGTATTTT.

This clonotype was picked up a small number of times. The chain employs TRBV29-1 and TRBJ1-5; D not certain. Trimming removed 8 bases at V and 0 bases at J, with 17 bases between. Germline CDR1 and CDR2: SQVTM and ANQGSEA. This CDR3 spans 15 amino acids. The CDR3 sequence: CSFEGRLYSNQPQHF. The DNA for the CDR3 is TGCAGCTTCGAGGGAAGGCTATATAGCAATCAGCCCCAGCATTTT. Together with reference TRBV29-1 and TRBJ1-5, the CDR3 gives the full variable domain: SAVISQKPSRDICQRGTSLTIQCQVDSQVTMMFWYRQQPGQSLTLIATANQGSEATYESGFVIDKFPISRPNLTFSTLTVSNMSPEDSSIYLCSFEGRLYSNQPQHFGDGTRLSIL.

This clonotype has a handful of counts. J is TRBJ2-2 and V is TRBV7-9; D remains ambiguous. The CDR3 is 13 amino acids. Trimming took 6 bases from V and 5 from J, leaving 10 bases between them. Germline V gene lookup returns CDR1 SEHNR and CDR2 FQNEAQ (reference sequence). The CDR3, as DNA: TGTGCCAGCAGGAGCGATCTTACCGGGGAGCTGTTTTTT. It is translated as CASRSDLTGELFF.

This clonotype was found many times. The genes are TRBV6-1 and TRBJ1-2; a weak D match, TRBD1 (5 bases). With 6 bases removed from V and 5 bases from J, the gap between germline ends came to 13 bases. The length of the CDR3 is 13 residues. From germline, CDR1 is MNHNS and CDR2 SASEGT. The chain's CDR3 is CASRLPGGYGYTF. The CDR3 nucleotides are TGTGCCAGCAGGCTCCCCGGGGGATATGGCTACACCTTC.

This clonotype showed up just a few times. This chain connects TRBV5-5 to TRBJ2-2; D may be TRBD1 (6 bases). V was trimmed by 1 base and J by 1 base, leaving 11 bases between them. Germline V gene data show CDR1 as SGHKS and CDR2 as YYEKEE (reference sequence). The CDR3 has 16 residues. CDR3 loop: CASSLTAGENTGELFF. The CDR3 bases are TGTGCCAGCAGCTTGACGGCAGGGGAGAACACCGGGGAGCTGTTTTTT.

This clonotype was seen a few times. In DNA, the CDR3 is TGCGCCAGCAGCTTCTTACAGGGATCCTCTGCCGGGGAGCTGTTTTTT. This codes for CASSFLQGSSAGELFF. The chain recombines TRBV5-1 with TRBJ2-2, with D possibly being TRBD1 (6 bases). Trimming took off 2 bases at V and 6 bases at J, with 17 bases between the two ends. The CDR3 runs to 16 residues. In germline, CDR1 is SGHRS, CDR2 YFSETQ.

This rearrangement joins TRBV5-1 to TRBJ2-7, with 8 bases lining up with TRBD1. Germline V CDR1 and CDR2: SGHRS, YFSETQ. The CDR3 extends over 14 amino acids. Unmatched junction bases numbered 3, after V lost 4 bases and J lost 0 bases. The CDR3 DNA is TGCGCCAGCAGCATGGACAGGGCCTCCTACGAGCAGTACTTC. Protein sequence: CASSMDRASYEQYF.

The rearrangement uses TRBV11-2 and TRBJ2-7; 10 bases line up with TRBD2. Germline CDR1 and CDR2: SGHAT and FQNNGV. The CDR3 extends over 16 amino acids. J gave up 0 bases and V 5 bases, and 7 bases lay outside the gene matches. The CDR3 protein is CASSQYGTSVSYEQYF. In nucleotides, the CDR3 is TGTGCCAGCAGCCAATACGGGACTAGCGTCTCCTACGAGCAGTACTTC.

This clonotype was found a few times. The chain uses TRBV20-1 and TRBJ1-1; perhaps TRBD1 as D (6 bases). The ends were cut back, 0 bases at V and 4 bases at J, with 12 bases in the middle. CDR3 size: 14 residues. Germline CDR1 reads DFQATT; CDR2 reads SNEGSKA (reference sequence). The DNA for the CDR3 is TGCAGTGCTAGAGACCCGGGGGCGACCACTGAAGCTTTCTTT. It yields the protein CSARDPGATTEAFF.

This clonotype was detected a few times. The chain couples TRBV20-1 to TRBJ2-1; D possibly corresponds to TRBD2 (5 bases). Germline V gene lookup returns CDR1 DFQATT and CDR2 SNEGSKA (reference sequence). V was cut by 0 bases and J by 0 bases, with 9 bases left in between. The length of the CDR3 is 15 residues. CDR3 loop: CSARDGLTSYNEQFF. The CDR3 DNA reads as TGCAGTGCTAGAGACGGACTTACCTCCTACAATGAGCAGTTCTTC.

This clonotype occurred a few times. The CDR3: CASSFAGVSYEQYF. The DNA of the CDR3 is TGTGCCAGCAGTTTTGCAGGGGTTTCCTACGAGCAGTACTTC. This chain connects TRBV28 to TRBJ2-7, with D tentatively TRBD1 (6 bases). This CDR3 has 14 residues. The V and J ends lost 3 bases and 1 base respectively, with 10 bases between them. From germline, CDR1 is MDHEN and CDR2 SYDVKM.

V and J are TRBV24-1 and TRBJ2-7; D is ambiguous. The CDR3 length is 12 residues. The V and J ends lost 4 bases and 6 bases respectively, with 9 bases between them. Germline V gives CDR1 KGHDR, CDR2 SFDVKD. The CDR3 DNA follows: TGTGCCACCAGTGAGGAGTTTGGCGAGCAGTACTTC. This translates into CATSEEFGEQYF.

The rearrangement joins TRBV6-5 to TRBJ2-2; D not resolved. Trimming left V 6 bases short and J 5 bases short, with 10 bases between. CDR3 length: 13 amino acids. Germline CDR1 is MNHEY and CDR2 is SVGAGI. DNA for the CDR3: TGTGCCAGCAGCCCCGATCGTACCGGGGAGCTGTTTTTT. It specifies CASSPDRTGELFF.

This sequence joins TRBV12-3 or TRBV12-4 and TRBJ2-3; 9 nucleotides agree with TRBD1. V was pared by 6 bases and J by 3 bases, with 10 bases of the junction left unmatched. This CDR3 comprises 16 residues. The CDR3 nucleotides are TGTGCCAGCAGGCCGGACAGGGGAGGTCGGACAGATACGCAGTATTTT. Translating it yields CASRPDRGGRTDTQYF.

This clonotype turned up a few times. The CDR3 region has the DNA TGTGCCAGCAGCTCTCAACTAGCGGGAGGGACCGGGGAGCTGTTTTTT. It codes for CASSSQLAGGTGELFF. The rearrangement joins TRBV7-3 to TRBJ2-2; TRBD2 matches at 13 bases. Trimming cost V 4 bases and J 5 bases; bases outside gene matches: 4. From germline, CDR1 is SGHTA and CDR2 FQGTGA. The CDR3 is made up of 16 amino acids.